This T cell receptor beta chain was found in a study of T cells in localized non-small cell lung cancer. The CDR3 is made up of 13 amino acids. The V gene's germline CDR1 is SGHVS and CDR2 FQNEAQ. Deletions cut 3 bases from V and 7 bases from J, with 10 bases between. TCRdb keeps only in-frame clones here, not all; method: immunoSEQ multiplex PCR. The sample lists more than 15,000 clones; 83% were seen once. V and J are TRBV7-8 and TRBJ2-1; the D is unclear. Sequenced material: peripheral blood, taken before any cancer treatment. This sequence was found in a male donor at least 60 years old with stage III lung adenocarcinoma. CDR3 loop: CASSFSNGNEQFF. The CDR3 DNA follows: TGTGCCAGCAGCTTTTCGAACGGAAATGAGCAGTTCTTC.